This T cell receptor (beta chain) emerged from a study of beta chain features in type 1 diabetes. Whole-study findings and limits: Researchers report that Type 1 diabetes patients had moderately but significantly shorter TCRB CDR3s across all four CD4+ subsets.

cDNA synthesis used the whole RNA isolate, giving expressed TCRB sequences. Some clones are missing from TCRdb's copy, which holds only in-frame ones; the method was immunoSEQ multiplex PCR. The sample carries over 600,000 clones, approximately 13% recorded once. Germline loops: CDR1 SGHTA, CDR2 FQGNSA. CDR3 size: 15 residues. Trimming took 1 base from V and 3 from J, leaving 10 bases between them. Only a few counts were recorded for this clone. As yet, its antigen is unknown. The chain recombines TRBV7-2 with TRBJ1-5, with a weak D call TRBD1 (5 bases). Sample: naive CD4+ T cells from blood. This TCR came from a man aged 25 to 45 with type 1 diabetes. The CDR3 sequence is CASSLVAQDNQPQHF. The CDR3 nucleotides read TGTGCCAGCAGCTTAGTGGCACAGGACAATCAGCCCCAGCATTTT.